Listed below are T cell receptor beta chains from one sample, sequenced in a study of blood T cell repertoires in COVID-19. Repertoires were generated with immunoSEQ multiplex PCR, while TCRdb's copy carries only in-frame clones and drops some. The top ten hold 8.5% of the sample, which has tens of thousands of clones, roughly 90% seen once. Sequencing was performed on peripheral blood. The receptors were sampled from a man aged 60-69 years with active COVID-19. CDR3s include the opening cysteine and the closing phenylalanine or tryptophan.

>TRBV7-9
CASITGGIGELFF
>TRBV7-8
CASSLWAAGRTYEQYF
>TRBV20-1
CSASDLGLAGARGADTQYF
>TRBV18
CASSQDSNYGYTF
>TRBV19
CASSMRSSGNTIYF
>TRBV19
CASSPDRGRRTDTQYF
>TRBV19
CASSIVQANYGYTF
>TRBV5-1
CASRWGASGSNEQFF
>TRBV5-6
CASSLGAGATYEQYF
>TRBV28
CASSPTVPSYEQYF
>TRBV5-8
CASSSTGGHEQYF
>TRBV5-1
CASSLVGGDHGETQYF
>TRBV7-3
CASSAGRGLTDTQYF
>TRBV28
CASSLPRSGRRSSYEQYF
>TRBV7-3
CASSLKAGDEQYF
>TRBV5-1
CASSLGGSNQPQHF
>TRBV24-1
CATSAKRGGRETQYF
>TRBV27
CASSWTLAGEYNEQFF
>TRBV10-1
CASSEAYTSEQYF
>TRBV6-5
CASSPSEAYEQYF
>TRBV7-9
CASSSGSSYEQYF
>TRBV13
CASSPGSTDTQYF
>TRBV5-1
CASSEFTTGSYGYTF
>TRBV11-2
CASSPLRGSYEQYF
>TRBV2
CASSGTGGTYNEQFF
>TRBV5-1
CASSFGGATEAFF
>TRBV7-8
CASSSEPAGLAGAAQYF
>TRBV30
CAWSEGTSGSPSNEQFF
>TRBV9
CASSGIKTGGPYYPYNEQFF
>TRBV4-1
CASSQDGTTHYEQYF
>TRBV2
CASSLPGTRNQPQHF
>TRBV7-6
CASSLWGVEQYF
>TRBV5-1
CASSLDSASYNEQFF
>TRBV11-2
CASRRQGFTDTQYF
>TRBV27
CASSFTAASVSGRGTDTQYF
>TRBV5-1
CASGQFSGNTIYF
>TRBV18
CASSSREGSAYEQYF
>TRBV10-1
CASSESRTGSNEQFF
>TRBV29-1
CSEPGQANTGELFF
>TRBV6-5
CASSWTSDQETQYF
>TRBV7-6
CASSLSGSRHEQFF
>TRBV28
CASSLGLAGGTGELFF
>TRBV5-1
CASSPATGADTQYF
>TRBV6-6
CAGSPGQGAGEQFF
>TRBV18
CASSPKNREYQPQHF
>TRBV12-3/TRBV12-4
CASSYGGETQYF
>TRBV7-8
CASSRGLMNTEAFF
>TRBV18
CASSPKGLAGVETQYF